These 22 T cell receptor beta chains originate from one sample sequenced in a study of T cell clonality in common variable immunodeficiency. Data came from immunoSEQ multiplex PCR; TCRdb stores just in-frame clones and leaves some out. This sample comprises roughly 48,000 clones, none seen once only. The sequencing sample was made of peripheral blood mononuclear cells. The receptors come from a person aged 18 to 75 in good health.

This clone was seen many times. The read comes to an end 3 residues before the CDR3 does, leaving the germline J gene to fill in the end. This chain links TRBV6-1 with TRBJ2-1, with TRBD2 matching 14 bases. Germline assignment: CDR1 MNHNS and CDR2 SASEGT. Trimming removed 4 bases from V and 7 bases from J; junction bases left unmatched: 3. The CDR3 consists of 15 residues. CDR3 DNA (partial): TGTGCCAGCAGTGCCGGGACTAGCGGGAGTAATGAG. This translates into CASSAGTSGSNE. Given in full, the CDR3 is CASSAGTSGSNEQFF.

The sample holds many counts of this clone. CDR3 region: CASSSLASYEQYF. The sequenced part of the CDR3 DNA is TGTGCCAGCAGCTCCCTGGCCTCCTACGAG. The rearrangement links TRBV7-9 to TRBJ2-7; D is uncertain. With the read ending 3 residues before the CDR3 end, the germline J gene is used to fill in that end. V lost 4 bases and J lost 0, with 7 bases in between. Looked up from germline, CDR1 is SEHNR and CDR2 is FQNEAQ (reference sequence). CDR3 length equals 13 residues.

At least ten counts were recorded for this clone. The CDR3 reads CASSPLRGTDTQYF. The sequenced part of the CDR3 DNA is TGTGCCAGCAGCCCTTTAAGGGGGACAGATACG. The gene calls are TRBV5-4 and TRBJ2-3, with D tentatively TRBD1 (6 bases). The read ends 3 residues shy of where the CDR3 ends; the end is completed using the germline J gene. The CDR3 is made up of 14 amino acids. V lost 4 bases, J lost 3 bases, and 12 bases lay in between. Germline CDR1 and CDR2: SGHNT and YYREEE (reference sequence).

As for this clone: With the read ending 3 residues before the CDR3 end, the germline J gene is used to fill in that end. The rearrangement uses TRBV7-9 and TRBJ1-1, with D hard to call. CDR3 length: 14 amino acids. Germline V gene sequence: CDR1 SEHNR, CDR2 FQNEAQ (reference sequence). V lost 4 bases, J lost 2 bases, and 11 bases lay in between. The CDR3 loop reads CASSSRNFNTEAFF. CDR3 bases read: TGTGCCAGCAGCTCCAGGAATTTTAACACTGAA.

In its sample, this clone was seen many times. Other DNA sequences from this sample encode an identical CDR3 as well. CDR3 region: CASSLSGYEQYF. The sequenced part of the CDR3 DNA is TGTGCCAGCAGCTTATCAGGATACGAG. This sequence joins TRBV7-9 and TRBJ2-7; D gene uncertain. The observed sequence ends 3 residues before the CDR3 terminus, with the missing tail filled in from the germline J gene. From germline, CDR1 is SEHNR and CDR2 FQNEAQ (reference sequence). The CDR3 is 12 residues long. V dropped 2 bases and J dropped 4 bases, with 6 bases sitting between them. Based on the CDR3 plus reference TRBV7-9 and TRBJ2-7, the full variable domain is DTGVSQNPRHKITKRGQNVTFRCDPISEHNRLYWYRQTLGQGPEFLTYFQNEAQLEKSRLLSDRFSAERPKGSFSTLEIQRTEQGDSAMYLCASSLSGYEQYFGPGTRLTVT.

A note on this clone: A much larger clone is a single base away; this may be a read error. The CDR3 goes on 3 residues after the read ends, and that part is filled in from the germline J gene. The V gene is TRBV20-1, the J gene TRBJ1-4; D is possibly TRBD1 (5 bases). The germline CDR1 and CDR2 sequences are DFQATT and SNEGSKA (reference sequence). This CDR3 comprises 16 residues. CDR3 bases read: TGCAGTGCTTCTACTAGCGGGAGAGCCGGGGCCAACGTA. This gives the protein CSASTSGRAGANV. Given in full, the CDR3 is CSASTSGRAGANVLFF.

This clone was observed many times. The read ends 3 residues before the CDR3 terminus; that terminus is restored from the germline J gene. The chain has TRBV20-1 and TRBJ2-3, with 7 bases fitting TRBD1. The CDR3 loop spans 15 amino acids. With 3 bases clipped from V and 0 bases from J, the junction kept 6 bases outside the gene matches. Germline V lookup: CDR1 DFQATT, CDR2 SNEGSKA (reference sequence). Incomplete CDR3 DNA: TGCAGTGCTAGTCCATCGGACAGGAGCACAGATACG. Translating gives CSASPSDRSTDT. The whole CDR3 reads CSASPSDRSTDTQYF.

This clone was recorded many times. Read sequence stops 3 residues before the CDR3 end, and the germline J gene provides the missing end. The V gene is TRBV20-1, the J gene TRBJ2-3; D unresolved. Germline lookup yields CDR1 DFQATT and CDR2 SNEGSKA (reference sequence). Trimming removed 7 bases at V and 6 bases at J, with 8 bases between. CDR3 length: 10 residues. The CDR3 sequence: CSVVSDTQYF. The CDR3 bases that were read are TGCAGTGTTGTCTCTGATACG.

This clone was recorded at least ten times. The CDR3 extends 3 residues past the end of the read, so its final part is completed from the germline J gene. The chain couples TRBV20-1 to TRBJ2-1, with TRBD1 identical over 8 bases. The CDR3 contains 14 residues. The ends lost 6 bases at V and 9 bases at J; junction bases unmatched: 13. Germline CDR1 is DFQATT and CDR2 is SNEGSKA (reference sequence). The CDR3 DNA, read in part, is TGCAGTGCCCCTCCGGGACAGGACTGGGGTGAG. It is translated as CSAPPGQDWGE. The entire CDR3 protein reads CSAPPGQDWGEQFF.

This clone occurred many times. The CDR3 end lies 3 residues beyond the end of the read and is filled in from the germline J gene. The J gene is TRBJ2-3, the V gene TRBV7-9, with TRBD1 matching 9 bases. V lost 6 bases and J lost 3; bases outside the gene matches: 7. The CDR3 contains 15 residues. Looked up from germline, CDR1 is SEHNR and CDR2 is FQNEAQ (reference sequence). The CDR3 loop is CASSRDRGRTDTQYF. The part of the CDR3 DNA that was read is TGTGCCAGCAGTCGCGACAGGGGGAGAACAGATACG.

The table lists this clone with many counts. The read terminates 3 residues before the CDR3 end, so the remaining end is supplied by the germline J gene. This sample also contains other DNA sequences that code for the same CDR3. This chain connects TRBV5-1 to TRBJ2-7, with D possibly TRBD2 on 6 matching bases. Deletions cut 0 bases from V and 1 base from J, with 8 bases between. Germline V gene data show CDR1 as SGHRS and CDR2 as YFSETQ. CDR3 size: 14 residues. The CDR3 protein is CASSLESGSYEQYF. CDR3 DNA, as far as it was read: TGCGCCAGCAGCTTGGAGAGCGGGTCCTACGAG. Drawing the rest from reference TRBV5-1 and TRBJ2-7, the complete variable domain is KAGVTQTPRYLIKTRGQQVTLSCSPISGHRSVSWYQQTPGQGLQFLFEYFSETQRNKGNFPGRFSGRQFSNSRSEMNVSTLELGDSALYLCASSLESGSYEQYFGPGTRLTVT.

In its sample, this clone was seen a few times. The read is 3 residues too short to cover the CDR3 end, so that end is filled in from the germline J gene. V usage is TRBV7-9 and J usage is TRBJ1-2; D not resolved. Per germline, CDR1 SEHNR and CDR2 FQNEAQ (reference sequence). The V gene lost 5 bases and the J gene lost 1 base, with 5 bases spanning the gap. CDR3 length equals 12 residues. The CDR3 DNA, read in part, is TGTGCCAGCAGCCCGTTTAACTATGGC. Its translation: CASSPFNYG. In full, the CDR3 is CASSPFNYGYTF.

This clone was observed many times. The sequence runs out 3 residues before the end of the CDR3; the remainder is reconstructed from the germline J gene. The gene calls are TRBV19 and TRBJ2-7; 7 bases are shared with TRBD1. Germline CDR1 and CDR2: LNHDA and SQIVND (reference sequence). The CDR3 is 15 amino acids. V was clipped by 5 bases and J by 3 bases; unmatched bases: 10. CDR3 loop: CASSSQGRGHYEQYF. The sequenced CDR3 bases are TGTGCCAGTAGTTCACAGGGAAGGGGGCACTACGAG.

This clone was seen at least ten times. The read halts 3 residues ahead of the CDR3 end, with the missing end drawn from the germline J gene. The genes are TRBV20-1 and TRBJ2-3; D gene unclear. Per the germline V gene, CDR1 is DFQATT and CDR2 is SNEGSKA (reference sequence). The CDR3 spans 12 residues. The CDR3 is CSAREQLKAQYF. The DNA read from the CDR3 is TGCAGTGCTAGAGAGCAGTTAAAGGCG.

This clone occurred many times. The CDR3 sequence: CAISDPNRGTSGNNEQFF. The CDR3 bases that were read are TGTGCCATCAGTGACCCGAACAGGGGGACTAGCGGGAACAATGAG. The chain links TRBV10-3 to TRBJ2-1, with 13 bases identical to TRBD2. The sequence runs out 3 residues before the end of the CDR3; the remainder is reconstructed from the germline J gene. V lost 3 bases to trimming and J lost 5 bases; unmatched junction nucleotides: 10. Germline CDR1 and CDR2: ENHRY and SYGVKD. The CDR3 extends over 18 amino acids.

Ten or more counts support this clone. The DNA ends 3 residues before the CDR3 does, and the rest of the CDR3 is filled in from the germline J gene. The rearrangement links TRBV29-1 to TRBJ1-1; 10 bases map to TRBD1. V lost 6 bases and J lost 4; bases outside the gene matches: 5. Germline loops: CDR1 SQVTM, CDR2 ANQGSEA. The CDR3 runs to 13 residues. This CDR3 reads CSVEDRGSTEAFF. Incomplete CDR3 DNA: TGCAGCGTGGAGGACAGGGGGAGCACTGAA.

In this sample, this clone turned up many times. The read halts 3 residues ahead of the CDR3 end, with the missing end drawn from the germline J gene. The chain joins TRBV12-3 or TRBV12-4 to TRBJ2-7; TRBD2 matches at 9 bases. J lost 2 bases, V lost 2 bases, and 7 bases had no gene match. CDR3 length: 16 amino acids. CDR3 DNA, as far as it was read: TGTGCCAGCAGTTTACATTCTCGCGGGAGGGCCTACGAG. Translated, it gives CASSLHSRGRAYE. The full CDR3 is CASSLHSRGRAYEQYF.

This clone has a count of ten or more. The DNA ends 3 residues before the CDR3 does, and the rest of the CDR3 is filled in from the germline J gene. The J gene is TRBJ1-6, the V gene TRBV6-2 or TRBV6-3, with D tentatively TRBD1 (6 bases). V dropped 6 bases and J dropped 10 bases, with 7 bases sitting between them. Germline CDR1 is MNHEY and CDR2 is SVGEGT. The CDR3 runs to 11 residues. The sequenced part of the CDR3 DNA is TGTGCCAGCAGCCAGGGGTCACCC. Translated: CASSQGSP. The entire CDR3 protein reads CASSQGSPLHF.

This clone was detected many times. The read finishes 3 residues shy of the CDR3 end, and the germline J gene is used to complete it. The chain is built from TRBV11-2 and TRBJ2-3, with TRBD1 as a possible D gene (5 bases). Germline V gives CDR1 SGHAT, CDR2 FQNNGV. V lost 1 base and J 7 bases, leaving 12 bases between the germline ends. There are 14 residues in the CDR3. The part of the CDR3 DNA that was read is TGTGCCAGCAGCTTAGTAGGGGCAGGGAATACG. Amino acids: CASSLVGAGNT. The entire CDR3 reads CASSLVGAGNTQYF.

This clone was detected ten times or more. The CDR3 is cut off 3 residues early in the read; its end comes from the germline J gene. The sample contains more than one DNA sequence encoding this CDR3. The chain carries TRBV7-9 and TRBJ2-7; D is uncertain. CDR3 length equals 14 residues. V shed 2 bases and J shed 0 bases, with 8 bases lying between them. Germline V gene lookup returns CDR1 SEHNR and CDR2 FQNEAQ (reference sequence). The sequenced part of the CDR3 DNA is TGTGCCAGCAGCTTACCCCAGAGCTCCTACGAG. Translating it yields CASSLPQSSYE. The full CDR3 is CASSLPQSSYEQYF.

Regarding this clone: At one end, the junction sequence differs from germline, possibly due to a read error. The CDR3 end is not reached by the read, which stops 3 residues before it; the germline J gene fills it in. Distinct nucleotide sequences in the sample also encode this CDR3. The V gene is TRBV7-2, the J gene TRBJ1-3; TRBD1 matches at 8 bases. The CDR3 is made up of 15 amino acids. The germline gives CDR1 SGHTA, CDR2 FQGNSA. The sequenced CDR3 bases are TGCGCCAGCAGCAGACGGGGGACAGGCCTCAACACC. Its translation is CASSRRGTGLNT. The full-length CDR3 reads as CASSRRGTGLNTIYF.

As to this clone: The read ends 3 residues shy of where the CDR3 ends; the end is completed using the germline J gene. V gene TRBV19 combines with J gene TRBJ1-4; TRBD1 is a possible D gene (6 bases). CDR3 size: 14 residues. Per the germline V gene, CDR1 is LNHDA and CDR2 is SQIVND (reference sequence). The covered CDR3 bases are TGTGCCAGTAGTATGGGACAATATAATTCACCA. Protein product: CASSMGQYNSP. In full, the CDR3 reads CASSMGQYNSPLFF.